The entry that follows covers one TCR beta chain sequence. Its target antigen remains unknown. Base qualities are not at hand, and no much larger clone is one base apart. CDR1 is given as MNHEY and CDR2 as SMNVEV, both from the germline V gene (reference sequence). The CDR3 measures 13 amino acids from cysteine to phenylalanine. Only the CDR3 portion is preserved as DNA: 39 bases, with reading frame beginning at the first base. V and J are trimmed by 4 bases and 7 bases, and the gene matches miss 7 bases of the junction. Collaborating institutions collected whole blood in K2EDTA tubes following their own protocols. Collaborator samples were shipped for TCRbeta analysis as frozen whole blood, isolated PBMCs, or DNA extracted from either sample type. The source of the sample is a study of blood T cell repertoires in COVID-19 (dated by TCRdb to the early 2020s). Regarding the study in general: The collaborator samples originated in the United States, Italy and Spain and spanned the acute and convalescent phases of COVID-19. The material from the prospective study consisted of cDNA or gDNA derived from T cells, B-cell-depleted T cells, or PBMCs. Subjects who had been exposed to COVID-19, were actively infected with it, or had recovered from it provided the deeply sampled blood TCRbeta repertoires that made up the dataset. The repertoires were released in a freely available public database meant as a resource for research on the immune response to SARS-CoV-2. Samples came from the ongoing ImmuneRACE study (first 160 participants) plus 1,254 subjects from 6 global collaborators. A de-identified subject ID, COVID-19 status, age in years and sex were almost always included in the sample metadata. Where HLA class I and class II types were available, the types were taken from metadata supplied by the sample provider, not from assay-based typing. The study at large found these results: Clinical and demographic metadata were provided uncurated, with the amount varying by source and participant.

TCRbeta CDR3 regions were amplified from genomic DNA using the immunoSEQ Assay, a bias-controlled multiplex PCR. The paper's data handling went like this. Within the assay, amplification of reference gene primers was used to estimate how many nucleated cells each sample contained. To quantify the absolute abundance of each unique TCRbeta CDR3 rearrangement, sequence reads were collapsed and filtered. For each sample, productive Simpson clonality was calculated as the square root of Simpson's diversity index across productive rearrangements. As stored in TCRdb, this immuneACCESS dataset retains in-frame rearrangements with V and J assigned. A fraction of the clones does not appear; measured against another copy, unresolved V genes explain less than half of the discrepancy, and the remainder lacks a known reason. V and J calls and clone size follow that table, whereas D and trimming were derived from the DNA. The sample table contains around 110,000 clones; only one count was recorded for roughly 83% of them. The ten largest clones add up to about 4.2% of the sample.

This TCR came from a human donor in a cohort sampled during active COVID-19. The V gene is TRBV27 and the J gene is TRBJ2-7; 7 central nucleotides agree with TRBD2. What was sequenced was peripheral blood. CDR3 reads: CASSWLAEGEQYF. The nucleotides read TGTGCCAGCAGTTGGCTAGCGGAAGGGGAGCAGTACTTC.